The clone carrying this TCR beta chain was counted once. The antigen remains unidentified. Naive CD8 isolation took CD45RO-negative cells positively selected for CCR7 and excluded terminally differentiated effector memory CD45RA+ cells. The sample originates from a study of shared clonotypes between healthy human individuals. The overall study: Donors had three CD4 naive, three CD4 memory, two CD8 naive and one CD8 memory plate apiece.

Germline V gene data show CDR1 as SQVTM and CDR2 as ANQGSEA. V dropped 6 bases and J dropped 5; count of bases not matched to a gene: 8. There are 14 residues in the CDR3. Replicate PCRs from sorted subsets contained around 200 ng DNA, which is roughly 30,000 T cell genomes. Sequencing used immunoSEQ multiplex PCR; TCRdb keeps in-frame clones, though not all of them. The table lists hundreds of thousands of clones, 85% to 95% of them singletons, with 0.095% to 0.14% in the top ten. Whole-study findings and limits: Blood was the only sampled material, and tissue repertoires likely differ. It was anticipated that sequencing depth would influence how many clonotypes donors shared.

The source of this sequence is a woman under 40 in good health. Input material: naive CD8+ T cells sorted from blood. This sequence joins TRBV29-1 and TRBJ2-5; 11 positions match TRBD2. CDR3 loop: CSVVTSGKGETQYF. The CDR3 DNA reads TGCAGCGTGGTGACTAGCGGGAAGGGGGAGACCCAGTACTTC.